Listed here are 9 T cell receptor beta chains from one sample, sequenced in a study of blood T cell repertoires in COVID-19. Assay used: immunoSEQ multiplex PCR; TCRdb lists only in-frame clones, some missing. Here the sample spans tens of thousands of clones, about 91% being singletons. The sample consisted of peripheral blood. These receptors were collected from a woman in her sixties with active COVID-19.

The chain recombines TRBV4-1 with TRBJ1-4, with D tentatively TRBD1 (5 bases). The CDR3 runs 15 residues. Germline assignment: CDR1 MGHRA and CDR2 YSYEKL. V was cut by 4 bases and J by 0 bases, with 9 bases left in between. The CDR3 region is CASSPTGATNEKLFF. CDR3 coding DNA: TGCGCCAGCAGCCCTACGGGGGCAACTAATGAAAAACTGTTTTTT.

V gene TRBV3-1 (or the pseudogene TRBV3-2) combines with J gene TRBJ2-3; TRBD2 might be the D (6 bases). The germline CDR1 and CDR2 sequences are LGHDT and YNNKEL (reference sequence). This CDR3 is built from 15 residues. The germline V and J ends were trimmed by 4 bases and 1 base, with 12 bases remaining between them. This CDR3 is CASSPLGGGTDTQYF. As DNA, the CDR3 is TGTGCCAGCAGCCCGCTCGGAGGGGGCACAGATACGCAGTATTTT.

This rearrangement joins TRBV29-1 to TRBJ2-3; 9 bases line up with TRBD2. The junction had 8 bases not matched to a gene; V was cut back by 6 bases and J by 4 bases. From germline, CDR1 is SQVTM and CDR2 ANQGSEA. The CDR3 spans 14 residues. CDR3 region: CSVALSGGPDTQYF. The CDR3 DNA reads as TGCAGCGTGGCCCTTAGCGGGGGCCCAGATACGCAGTATTTT.

The rearrangement uses TRBV19 and TRBJ1-5, with 11 bases matching TRBD1. The CDR3 spans 15 residues. The junction had 4 bases not matched to a gene; V was cut back by 4 bases and J by 5 bases. Germline V gives CDR1 LNHDA, CDR2 SQIVND (reference sequence). The DNA for the CDR3 is TGTGCCAGTAGTAGGGGACAGGGGGATGATCAGCCCCAGCATTTT. Its translation is CASSRGQGDDQPQHF.

The V call is TRBV4-3, the J call TRBJ1-1; 10 nucleotides align to TRBD1. This CDR3 contains 17 residues. Trimming took 0 bases from V and 4 from J; bases not matched to a gene: 8. Germline values: CDR1 LGHNA, CDR2 YSLEER. CDR3 loop: CASSQDPRDRGSTEAFF. CDR3 bases: TGCGCCAGCAGCCAAGATCCCCGGGACAGGGGATCCACTGAAGCTTTCTTT.

The chain has TRBV5-4 and TRBJ2-7, with D possibly TRBD1 on 7 matching bases. Trimming cost V 4 bases and J 7 bases, with 27 bases left between them. From germline, CDR1 is SGHNT and CDR2 YYREEE (reference sequence). This CDR3 has 17 residues. CDR3 in DNA: TGTGCCAGCAGCCCGTGGAGGGGGGACAGTGAGCTGGGGGAGCAGTACTTC. Translating it yields CASSPWRGDSELGEQYF.

This clone has just a few counts. CDR3 protein: CASSELGAGQPQHF. The CDR3 bases are TGTGCCAGCAGTGAACTTGGGGCGGGACAGCCCCAGCATTTT. The gene calls are TRBV2 and TRBJ1-5, with TRBD1 as a possible D gene (5 bases). The CDR3 runs 14 residues. Trimming stripped 2 bases from V and 7 bases from J, with 12 bases between. Germline CDR1 reads SNHLY; CDR2 reads FYNNEI.

V and J are TRBV12-5 and TRBJ1-2, with D perhaps TRBD1 (6 bases). Trimming took off 5 bases at V and 8 bases at J, with 9 bases between the two ends. The germline V gene encodes CDR1 LGHNT and CDR2 FRNRAP. The CDR3 spans 11 residues. CDR3 loop: CASGVGQGYTF. The CDR3 DNA follows: TGTGCTAGTGGTGTTGGACAGGGCTACACCTTC.

The V call is TRBV13, the J call TRBJ1-4; unclear D gene. This CDR3 is 15 amino acids long. Germline-derived CDR1 and CDR2 are PRHDT and FYEKMQ (reference sequence). Trimming shortened V by 5 bases and J by 5 bases, and 15 bases separated the two germline ends. DNA of the CDR3: TGTGCCAGCAGCCCGTGGCAGGCCCTAAATGAAAAACTGTTTTTT. Translation gives CASSPWQALNEKLFF.